This TCR beta chain was found in a study of control samples from healthy donors and cancer patients. Using immunoSEQ multiplex PCR, the repertoire was profiled, and TCRdb retains in-frame clones only, with some absent. This table has approximately 94,000 clones, roughly 90% appearing once. Trimming left V 4 bases short and J 8 bases short, with 11 bases between. The CDR3 extends over 12 amino acids. Germline V gene lookup returns CDR1 LGHDT and CDR2 YNNKEL (reference sequence). V and J are TRBV3-1 (or the pseudogene TRBV3-2) and TRBJ1-2; D possibly corresponds to TRBD1 (5 bases). The TCR sequence derives from a woman between 45 and 60 years old in good health. The material sequenced was blood. The CDR3 coding sequence is TGTGCCAGCAGCCCTGGGGGGGTAGGCTACACCTTC. It translates to CASSPGGVGYTF.